These T cell receptor beta chains were read from a single sample in a study of T cells in Graves' hyperthyroidism and ophthalmopathy. Each CDR3 protein gets one entry after TCRdb re-called the multiplex PCR reads with MiXCR. The data hold 800,000 or so distinct CDR3 sequences, with roughly 40% observed a single time. Sequencing used blood. Source of these receptors: a man aged 18 to 29 with Graves' hyperthyroidism. CDR3s include the opening cysteine and the closing phenylalanine or tryptophan. D genes are given only for firm matches. Rows give clone size only sometimes, using once, few, many, or a class for an expanded clone.

D: TRBD1
size: many
J: TRBJ2-7
V: TRBV10-3
CDR3: CAISFGTGDYEQYF
DNA: TGTGCCATCAGTTTCGGGACAGGGGATTACGAGCAGTACTTC

D: .
size: .
J: TRBJ2-7
V: TRBV6-5
CDR3: CASSYSKLGPYEQYF
DNA: TGTGCCAGCAGTTACTCGAAACTAGGCCCCTACGAGCAGTACTTC

D: .
size: .
J: TRBJ1-2
V: TRBV20-1
CDR3: CSARRQGVWGYTF
DNA: TGCAGTGCTAGAAGGCAGGGTGTTTGGGGCTACACCTTC

D: .
size: many
J: TRBJ2-2
V: TRBV7-9
CDR3: CASSLALRPGELFF
DNA: TGTGCCAGCAGCTTAGCCCTAAGGCCCGGGGAGCTGTTTTTT

D: TRBD2
size: .
J: TRBJ2-7
V: TRBV20-1
CDR3: CSANRRASGRKGYEQYF
DNA: TGCAGTGCTAATCGGAGGGCTAGCGGGAGGAAGGGATACGAGCAGTACTTC

D: TRBD1
size: .
J: TRBJ1-2
V: TRBV4-1
CDR3: CASSQQTGVGYGYTF
DNA: TGCGCCAGCAGCCAGCAGACAGGGGTCGGCTATGGCTACACCTTC

D: .
size: .
J: TRBJ2-7
V: TRBV5-1
CDR3: CASSLVGTSEQYF
DNA: TGCGCCAGCAGCTTGGTAGGCACCTCCGAGCAGTACTTC

D: TRBD1
size: .
J: TRBJ2-5
V: TRBV9
CDR3: CASSAGTGYQETQYF
DNA: TGTGCCAGCAGCGCCGGGACAGGGTACCAAGAGACCCAGTACTTC

D: TRBD2
size: .
J: TRBJ2-2
V: TRBV12-3/TRBV12-4
CDR3: CASSYGGSPTGELFF
DNA: TGTGCCAGCAGTTACGGCGGGAGTCCGACCGGGGAGCTGTTTTTT

D: .
size: few
J: TRBJ2-5
V: TRBV7-9
CDR3: CASSLAGNRQETQYF
DNA: TGTGCCAGCAGCTTAGCGGGAAACAGACAAGAGACCCAGTACTTC

D: TRBD2
size: .
J: TRBJ2-7
V: TRBV7-2
CDR3: CASSSVAGDRYEQYF
DNA: TGTGCCAGCAGCTCAGTCGCGGGAGATCGCTACGAGCAGTACTTC